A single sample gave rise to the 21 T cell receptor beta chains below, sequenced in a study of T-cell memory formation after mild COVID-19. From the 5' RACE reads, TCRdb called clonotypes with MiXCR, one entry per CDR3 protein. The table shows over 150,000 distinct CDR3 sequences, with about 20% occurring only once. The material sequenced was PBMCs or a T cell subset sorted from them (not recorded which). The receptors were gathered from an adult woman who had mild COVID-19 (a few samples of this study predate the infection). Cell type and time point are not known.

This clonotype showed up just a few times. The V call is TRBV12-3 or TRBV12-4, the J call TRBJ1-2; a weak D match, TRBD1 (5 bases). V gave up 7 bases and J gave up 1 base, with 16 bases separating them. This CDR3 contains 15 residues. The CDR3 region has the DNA TGTGCCAGCACCTCGGGGGATATTATTAACTATGGCTACACCTTC. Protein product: CASTSGDIINYGYTF.

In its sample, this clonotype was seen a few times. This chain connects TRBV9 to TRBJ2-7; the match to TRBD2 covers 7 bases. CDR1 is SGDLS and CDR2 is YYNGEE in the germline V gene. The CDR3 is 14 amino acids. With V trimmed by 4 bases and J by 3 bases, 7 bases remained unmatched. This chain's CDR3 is CASSPGGSGYEQYF. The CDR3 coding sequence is TGTGCCAGCAGCCCCGGGGGGAGCGGCTACGAGCAGTACTTC.

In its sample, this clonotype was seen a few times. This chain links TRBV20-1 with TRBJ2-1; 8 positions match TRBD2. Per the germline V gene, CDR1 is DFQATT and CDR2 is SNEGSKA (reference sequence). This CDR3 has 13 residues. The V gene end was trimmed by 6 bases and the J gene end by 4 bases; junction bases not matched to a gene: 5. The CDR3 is CSARTSRYNEQFF. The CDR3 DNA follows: TGCAGTGCGAGGACTAGCAGATACAATGAGCAGTTCTTC.

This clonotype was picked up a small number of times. The CDR3 nucleotides read TGTGCCAGCAGTTCTAGCGCATCAAGCACAGATACGCAGTATTTT. The encoded protein is CASSSSASSTDTQYF. J is TRBJ2-3 and V is TRBV9; a possible D gene is TRBD2 (6 bases). CDR1 SGDLS and CDR2 YYNGEE come from the germline V gene. This CDR3 is built from 15 residues. V gave up 5 bases and J gave up 0 bases, with 13 bases separating them.

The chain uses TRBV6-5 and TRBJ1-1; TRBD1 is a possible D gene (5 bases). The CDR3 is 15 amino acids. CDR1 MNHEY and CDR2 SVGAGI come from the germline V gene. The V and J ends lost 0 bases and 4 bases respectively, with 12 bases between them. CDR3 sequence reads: CASSYSRGGGTEAFF. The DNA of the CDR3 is TGTGCCAGCAGTTACTCTAGGGGTGGGGGCACTGAAGCTTTCTTT.

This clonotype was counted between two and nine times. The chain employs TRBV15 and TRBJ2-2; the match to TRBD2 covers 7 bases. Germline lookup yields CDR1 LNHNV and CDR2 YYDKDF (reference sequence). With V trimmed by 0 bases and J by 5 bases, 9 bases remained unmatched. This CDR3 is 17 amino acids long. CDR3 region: CATSRESAGRVTGELFF. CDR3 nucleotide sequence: TGTGCCACCAGCAGAGAATCGGCGGGGAGGGTGACCGGGGAGCTGTTTTTT.

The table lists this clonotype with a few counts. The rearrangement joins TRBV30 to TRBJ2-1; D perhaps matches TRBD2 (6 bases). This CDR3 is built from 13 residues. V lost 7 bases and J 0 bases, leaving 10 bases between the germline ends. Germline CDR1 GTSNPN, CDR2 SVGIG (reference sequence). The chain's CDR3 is CASLSGSYNEQFF. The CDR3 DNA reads TGTGCCTCGCTTAGCGGCTCCTACAATGAGCAGTTCTTC.

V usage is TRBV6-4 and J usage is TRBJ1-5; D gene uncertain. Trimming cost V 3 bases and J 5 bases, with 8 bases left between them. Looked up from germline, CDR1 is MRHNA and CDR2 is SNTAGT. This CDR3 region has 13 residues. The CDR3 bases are TGTGCCAGCAGTGAAGACCCTTATCAGCCCCAGCATTTT. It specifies CASSEDPYQPQHF.

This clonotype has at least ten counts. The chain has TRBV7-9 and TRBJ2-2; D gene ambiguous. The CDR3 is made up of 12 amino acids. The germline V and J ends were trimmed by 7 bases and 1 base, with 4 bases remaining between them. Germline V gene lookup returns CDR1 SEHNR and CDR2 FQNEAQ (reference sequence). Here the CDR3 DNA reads TGTGCCAGCATGAGGAACACCGGGGAGCTGTTTTTT. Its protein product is CASMRNTGELFF. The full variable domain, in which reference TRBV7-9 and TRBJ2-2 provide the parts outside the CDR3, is DTGVSQNPRHKITKRGQNVTFRCDPISEHNRLYWYRQTLGQGPEFLTYFQNEAQLEKSRLLSDRFSAERPKGSFSTLEIQRTEQGDSAMYLCASMRNTGELFFGEGSRLTVL.

CDR3 residues: CSVEAGVNTGELFF. The CDR3 DNA reads TGCAGCGTTGAAGCTGGGGTGAACACCGGGGAGCTGTTTTTT. The V gene is TRBV29-1, the J gene TRBJ2-2; D is uncertain. Germline CDR1 is SQVTM and CDR2 is ANQGSEA. The CDR3 consists of 14 residues. Trimming took 1 base from V and 1 from J, leaving 7 bases between them.

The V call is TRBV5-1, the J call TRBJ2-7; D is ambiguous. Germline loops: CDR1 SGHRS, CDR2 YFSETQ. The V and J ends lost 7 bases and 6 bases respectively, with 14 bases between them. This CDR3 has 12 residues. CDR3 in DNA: TGCGCCAGCGGGCAAAGGTATCCCGAGCAGTACTTC. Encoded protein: CASGQRYPEQYF. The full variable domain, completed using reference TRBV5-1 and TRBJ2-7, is KAGVTQTPRYLIKTRGQQVTLSCSPISGHRSVSWYQQTPGQGLQFLFEYFSETQRNKGNFPGRFSGRQFSNSRSEMNVSTLELGDSALYLCASGQRYPEQYFGPGTRLTVT.

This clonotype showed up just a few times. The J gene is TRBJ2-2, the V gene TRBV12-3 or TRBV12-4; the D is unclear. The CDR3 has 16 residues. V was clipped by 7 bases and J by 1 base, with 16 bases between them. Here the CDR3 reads CASTSVQTMNTGELFF. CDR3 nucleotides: TGTGCCAGCACTTCGGTGCAGACAATGAACACCGGGGAGCTGTTTTTT.

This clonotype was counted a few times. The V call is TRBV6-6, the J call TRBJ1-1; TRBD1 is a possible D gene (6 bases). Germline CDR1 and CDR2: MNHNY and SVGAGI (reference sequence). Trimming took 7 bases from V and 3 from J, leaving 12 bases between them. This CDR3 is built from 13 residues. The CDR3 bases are TGTGCCAGCAACCACAGGGAAGACACTGAAGCTTTCTTT. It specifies CASNHREDTEAFF.

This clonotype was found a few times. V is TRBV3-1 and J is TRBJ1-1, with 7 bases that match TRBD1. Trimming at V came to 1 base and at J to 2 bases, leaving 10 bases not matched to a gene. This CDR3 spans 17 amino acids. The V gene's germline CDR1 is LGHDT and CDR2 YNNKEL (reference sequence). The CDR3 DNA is TGTGCCAGCAGCCAAGGTACAGGGGTTTCGCTAAACACTGAAGCTTTCTTT. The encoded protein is CASSQGTGVSLNTEAFF.

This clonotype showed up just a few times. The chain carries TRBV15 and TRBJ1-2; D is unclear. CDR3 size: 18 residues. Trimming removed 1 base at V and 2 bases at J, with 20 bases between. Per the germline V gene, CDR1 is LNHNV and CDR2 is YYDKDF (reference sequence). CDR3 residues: CATSRGSSPATANYGYTF. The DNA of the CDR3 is TGTGCCACCAGCAGAGGTTCTTCTCCCGCCACGGCGAACTATGGCTACACCTTC.

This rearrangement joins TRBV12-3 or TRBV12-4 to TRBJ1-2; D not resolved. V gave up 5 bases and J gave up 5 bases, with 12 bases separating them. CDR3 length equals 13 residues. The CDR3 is CASSPPAEYGYTF. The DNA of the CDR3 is TGTGCCAGCAGTCCCCCGGCAGAATATGGCTACACCTTC.

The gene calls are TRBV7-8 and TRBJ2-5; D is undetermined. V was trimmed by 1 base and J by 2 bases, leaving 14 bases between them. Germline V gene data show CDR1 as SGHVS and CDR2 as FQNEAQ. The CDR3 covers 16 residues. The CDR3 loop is CASSLVPRARQETQYF. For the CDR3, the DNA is TGTGCCAGCAGCTTAGTTCCTCGAGCACGGCAAGAGACCCAGTACTTC.

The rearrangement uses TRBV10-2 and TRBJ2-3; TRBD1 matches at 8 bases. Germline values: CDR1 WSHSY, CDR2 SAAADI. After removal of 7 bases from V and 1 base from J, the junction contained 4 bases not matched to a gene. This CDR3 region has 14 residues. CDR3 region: CASTATGGTDTQYF. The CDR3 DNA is TGCGCCAGCACGGCGACAGGGGGCACAGATACGCAGTATTTT.

The CDR3 sequence: CASSVGGGRYEQYF. Written as DNA, the CDR3 is TGTGCCAGCAGCGTAGGGGGGGGCCGCTACGAGCAGTACTTC. The chain carries TRBV9 and TRBJ2-7, with D possibly TRBD2 on 7 matching bases. V was cut by 0 bases and J by 3 bases, with 10 bases left in between. Germline V gene sequence: CDR1 SGDLS, CDR2 YYNGEE. The CDR3 consists of 14 residues. Based on the CDR3 plus reference TRBV9 and TRBJ2-7, the full variable domain is DSGVTQTPKHLITATGQRVTLRCSPRSGDLSVYWYQQSLDQGLQFLIQYYNGEERAKGNILERFSAQQFPDLHSELNLSSLELGDSALYFCASSVGGGRYEQYFGPGTRLTVT.

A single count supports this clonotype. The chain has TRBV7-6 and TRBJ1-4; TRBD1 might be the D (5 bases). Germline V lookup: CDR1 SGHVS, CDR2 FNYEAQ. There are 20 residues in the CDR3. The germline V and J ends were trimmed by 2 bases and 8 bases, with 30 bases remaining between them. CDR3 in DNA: TGTGCCAGCAGCTTATATGGTAGCGGGGGAGACGCCTACTCGTGGGAAAAACTGTTTTTT. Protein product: CASSLYGSGGDAYSWEKLFF.

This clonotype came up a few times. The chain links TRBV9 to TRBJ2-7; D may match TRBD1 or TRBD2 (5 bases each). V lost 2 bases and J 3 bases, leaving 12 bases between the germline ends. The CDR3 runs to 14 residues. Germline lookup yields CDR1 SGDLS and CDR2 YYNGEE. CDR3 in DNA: TGTGCCAGCAGCGTTAGTCGGGGCAACTACGAGCAGTACTTC. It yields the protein CASSVSRGNYEQYF.